These 28 T cell receptor beta chains originate from one sample sequenced in a study of shared clonotypes between healthy human individuals. Libraries were prepared by immunoSEQ multiplex PCR; TCRdb keeps only in-frame clonotypes and omits some of them. The sample contains about 2.3 million clones, 85% to 95% of which appear only once. Specimen: naive CD4+ T cells from PBMCs. The subset: CD45RA+ positively selected. Receptors were obtained from a man aged 18 to 29 in good health. Some clones in this sample may be carry-over from other donors' samples.

The genes are TRBV7-6 and TRBJ2-5; TRBD1 matches 10 bases. The CDR3 has 14 residues. Germline trimming cut 3 bases from V and 3 bases from J; bases unmatched to any gene: 1. CDR1 and CDR2 from the germline V gene are SGHVS and FNYEAQ. In nucleotides, the CDR3 is TGTGCCAGCAGCTTGGGACAGGGGAAAGAGACCCAGTACTTC. Translated, it gives CASSLGQGKETQYF.

With regard to this clone: Other DNA sequences in this specimen translate into the identical CDR3. This rearrangement joins TRBV30 to TRBJ1-1; D possibly corresponds to TRBD1 (6 bases). This CDR3 region has 11 residues. In germline, CDR1 is GTSNPN, CDR2 SVGIG (reference sequence). Trimming left V 0 bases short and J 8 bases short, with 7 bases between. The CDR3 bases are TGTGCCTGGAGTGTAAGGGGGGAAGCTTTCTTT. It encodes CAWSVRGEAFF.

The CDR3 bases are TGTGCCAGCAGCGGAACGGACAGGGGGCCTTATGGCTACACCTTC. Residues: CASSGTDRGPYGYTF. The chain employs TRBV5-4 and TRBJ1-2; TRBD1 matches 11 bases. Germline CDR1 SGHNT, CDR2 YYREEE (reference sequence). This CDR3 is built from 15 residues. V dropped 4 bases and J dropped 5; count of bases not matched to a gene: 7.

The rearrangement uses TRBV29-1 and TRBJ2-7; D perhaps matches TRBD1 (5 bases). The CDR3 covers 14 residues. Germline CDR1 and CDR2: SQVTM and ANQGSEA. Trimming removed 7 bases at V and 4 bases at J, with 20 bases between. The CDR3 reads CSAGVIGRVYEQYF. The CDR3 nucleotides are TGCAGCGCCGGAGTCATCGGCAGGGTTTACGAGCAGTACTTC.

The rearrangement uses TRBV21-1 and TRBJ1-5. TRBV21-1 is tagged as a pseudogene. This CDR3 comprises 13 residues. The CDR3 bases are TGTGCCAGCAGAAAGCACACCAATCAGCCCCAGCATTTT. Protein product: CASRKHTNQPQHF.

Concerning this clone itself: The sample carries other DNA sequences with the same CDR3. The chain recombines TRBV29-1 with TRBJ1-2; D gene unclear. V lost 4 bases and J 2 bases, leaving 5 bases between the germline ends. The CDR3 covers 11 residues. Per germline, CDR1 SQVTM and CDR2 ANQGSEA. CDR3 sequence reads: CSVAENYGYTF. The CDR3 nucleotides read TGCAGCGTTGCAGAGAACTATGGCTACACCTTC.

The chain links TRBV6-1 to TRBJ2-3; 7 bases match TRBD2. CDR1 is MNHNS, CDR2 SASEGT, per germline. Trimming took 7 bases from V and 3 from J; bases not matched to a gene: 7. The CDR3 has 14 amino acids. The CDR3: CASIIGLETDTQYF. DNA of the CDR3: TGTGCCAGCATCATAGGACTAGAGACAGATACGCAGTATTTT.

On this clone itself: One end of the junction is discordant with germline, which a read error may explain. CDR3 in DNA: TGTGCCAGCAGGTTAGGGCTCTCCTACGAGCAGTACTTC. The encoded protein is CASRLGLSYEQYF. The chain couples TRBV11-2 to TRBJ2-7; D is ambiguous. Germline lookup yields CDR1 SGHAT and CDR2 FQNNGV. CDR3 length: 13 amino acids.

This sequence joins TRBV5-1 and TRBJ2-1, with 11 bases lining up with TRBD2. The CDR3 is 16 residues long. J gave up 9 bases and V 4 bases, and 12 bases lay outside the gene matches. Germline values: CDR1 SGHRS, CDR2 YFSETQ. The CDR3 DNA sequence: TGCGCCAGCAGCCGTTCTAGCGGGAGGATCCCGAGTGAGCAGTTCTTC. Protein sequence: CASSRSSGRIPSEQFF. Together with reference TRBV5-1 and TRBJ2-1, the CDR3 gives the full variable domain: KAGVTQTPRYLIKTRGQQVTLSCSPISGHRSVSWYQQTPGQGLQFLFEYFSETQRNKGNFPGRFSGRQFSNSRSEMNVSTLELGDSALYLCASSRSSGRIPSEQFFGPGTRLTVL.

The chain joins TRBV14 to TRBJ2-1; 10 bases fit TRBD2. Germline V CDR1 and CDR2: SGHDN, FVKESK. V was pared by 4 bases and J by 4 bases, with 4 bases of the junction left unmatched. This CDR3 comprises 15 residues. DNA of the CDR3: TGTGCCAGCAGCCTATCTAGCGGGAGTTACAATGAGCAGTTCTTC. This codes for CASSLSSGSYNEQFF.

Worth noting for this clone: The same CDR3 can be traced to other DNA sequences in this sample. The chain joins TRBV7-3 to TRBJ2-3; no firm D call. CDR1 is SGHTA and CDR2 is FQGTGA in the germline V gene. The CDR3 runs to 13 residues. V dropped 5 bases and J dropped 1 base, with 7 bases sitting between them. The chain's CDR3 is CASSPRGTDTQYF. CDR3 DNA sequence: TGTGCCAGCAGCCCTCGGGGCACAGATACGCAGTATTTT.

Only one count was recorded for this clone. V usage is TRBV25-1 and J usage is TRBJ1-4, with no clear D. The V end was cut by 3 bases, the J end by 3 bases, with 11 bases between. Germline loops: CDR1 MGHDK, CDR2 SYGVNS. This CDR3 region has 15 residues. The CDR3 loop reads CASSDPARANEKLFF. CDR3 sequence (DNA): TGTGCCAGCAGTGATCCGGCCCGGGCTAATGAAAAACTGTTTTTT.

The chain has TRBV5-1 and TRBJ2-1; 13 bases match TRBD2. Germline-derived CDR1 and CDR2 are SGHRS and YFSETQ. This CDR3 contains 16 residues. The ends lost 0 bases at V and 6 bases at J; junction bases unmatched: 3. The CDR3: CASSLGGTSGINEQFF. Written as DNA, the CDR3 is TGCGCCAGCAGCTTGGGAGGGACTAGCGGGATCAATGAGCAGTTCTTC.

This clone was observed a handful of times. The rearrangement links TRBV19 to TRBJ1-1; TRBD1 agrees at 10 bases. After removal of 4 bases from V and 11 bases from J, the junction contained 4 bases not matched to a gene. Per the germline V gene, CDR1 is LNHDA and CDR2 is SQIVND (reference sequence). This CDR3 has 12 amino acids. CDR3 DNA: TGTGCCAGTAGTAAATGGGGACAGGGGGCTTTCTTT. This codes for CASSKWGQGAFF.

This chain links TRBV9 with TRBJ2-1; D uncertain. The germline V gene has CDR1 SGDLS and CDR2 YYNGEE. CDR3 length: 14 residues. V was shortened by 3 bases and J by 1 base, with 8 bases between the two germline ends. CDR3 sequence reads: CASSATVSYNEQFF. CDR3 DNA sequence: TGTGCCAGCAGCGCGACTGTTTCCTACAATGAGCAGTTCTTC.

The chain has TRBV28 and TRBJ2-3, with TRBD2 matching 11 bases. J lost 4 bases, V lost 8 bases, and 5 bases had no gene match. CDR1 and CDR2 from the germline V gene are MDHEN and SYDVKM. This CDR3 comprises 14 residues. Here the CDR3 DNA reads TGTGCCAGCCTGACTAGCGGGATGGCAGATACGCAGTATTTT. This gives the protein CASLTSGMADTQYF.

The V and J genes are TRBV5-4 and TRBJ1-2; the D is unclear. CDR1 SGHNT and CDR2 YYREEE come from the germline V gene (reference sequence). Trimming stripped 0 bases from V and 0 bases from J, with 6 bases between. The CDR3 sequence is 14 residues long. The DNA of the CDR3 is TGTGCCAGCAGCTTGGGGCGTTCTAACTATGGCTACACCTTC. Translation gives CASSLGRSNYGYTF.

This sequence joins TRBV28 and TRBJ2-7, with D tentatively TRBD2 (5 bases). V was pared by 11 bases and J by 5 bases, with 19 bases between. The germline CDR1 and CDR2 sequences are MDHEN and SYDVKM. The CDR3 is 13 amino acids. The CDR3 sequence is CAAFSAAGNEQYF. DNA for the CDR3: TGTGCCGCCTTTTCCGCCGCGGGTAACGAGCAGTACTTC.

V usage is TRBV25-1 and J usage is TRBJ1-4, with D uncertain. Germline loops: CDR1 MGHDK, CDR2 SYGVNS. The length of the CDR3 is 14 residues. Trimming removed 3 bases at V and 1 base at J, with 6 bases between. The CDR3 sequence is CASSDTLTNEKLFF. The CDR3 DNA reads as TGTGCCAGCAGTGACACTTTAACTAATGAAAAACTGTTTTTT.

The chain joins TRBV5-1 to TRBJ2-3; 9 bases are shared with TRBD2. Trimming removed 4 bases from V and 11 bases from J; junction bases left unmatched: 5. The CDR3 loop spans 12 amino acids. CDR1 and CDR2 from the germline V gene are SGHRS and YFSETQ. The CDR3, as DNA: TGCGCCAGCAGCGTGGAGCGGGAGGTGCAGTATTTT. The encoded protein is CASSVEREVQYF.

The rearrangement uses TRBV5-4 and TRBJ2-6; D gene uncertain. The CDR3 totals 17 residues. Per germline, CDR1 SGHNT and CDR2 YYREEE (reference sequence). V gave up 0 bases and J gave up 1 base, with 11 bases separating them. In nucleotides, the CDR3 is TGTGCCAGCAGCTTGGTTGTCTTGGTATCTGGGGCCAACGTCCTGACTTTC. Protein sequence: CASSLVVLVSGANVLTF.

Only a few counts were recorded for this clone. The chain uses TRBV30 and TRBJ1-5; unclear D gene. The V gene's germline CDR1 is GTSNPN and CDR2 SVGIG (reference sequence). V was clipped by 1 base and J by 3 bases, with 7 bases between them. The CDR3 runs 13 residues. CDR3 protein: CAWSGGFNQPQHF. The CDR3 DNA is TGTGCCTGGAGTGGCGGGTTCAATCAGCCCCAGCATTTT.

Only a few counts were recorded for this clone. The sample holds other DNA sequences that translate to the same CDR3. This sequence joins TRBV19 and TRBJ2-7; the match to TRBD1 covers 7 bases. V shed 3 bases and J 2 bases; nucleotides not matched to a gene: 4. The CDR3 covers 14 residues. CDR1 and CDR2 (germline): LNHDA, SQIVND (reference sequence). The CDR3 nucleotides are TGTGCCAGTAGTATCCGGGACAGCACCTACGAGCAGTACTTC. Protein product: CASSIRDSTYEQYF.

The chain has TRBV4-2 and TRBJ1-2; tentatively, D is TRBD1 (5 bases). The V end lost 5 bases, the J end lost 5 bases, and 9 bases lay between the germline ends. Germline-derived CDR1 and CDR2 are LGHNA and YNFKEQ. This CDR3 is 12 amino acids long. The DNA of the CDR3 is TGTGCCAGCAGCGACAGATCTTATGGCTACACCTTC. This sequence encodes CASSDRSYGYTF.

In this sample, this clone turned up a few times. Other DNA variants within this sample encode the same CDR3. This chain joins TRBV30 and TRBJ1-5; 9 nucleotides line up with TRBD1. Unmatched junction bases numbered 1, after V lost 0 bases and J lost 4 bases. CDR3 length: 14 residues. Germline V gene lookup returns CDR1 GTSNPN and CDR2 SVGIG (reference sequence). The CDR3 DNA is TGTGCCTGGAGTGTTGGGACAGGGAATCAGCCCCAGCATTTT. The encoded protein is CAWSVGTGNQPQHF.

The V and J genes are TRBV6-5 and TRBJ2-3, with D possibly TRBD1 on 6 matching bases. This CDR3 contains 15 residues. V lost 6 bases, J lost 0 bases, and 13 bases lay in between. Per the germline V gene, CDR1 is MNHEY and CDR2 is SVGAGI. The chain's CDR3 is CASRLRGGSTDTQYF. The CDR3 nucleotides are TGTGCCAGCAGGCTCCGAGGGGGAAGCACAGATACGCAGTATTTT.

This chain joins TRBV4-3 and TRBJ1-5; D uncertain. V dropped 0 bases and J dropped 6 bases, with 6 bases sitting between them. CDR1 and CDR2 from the germline V gene are LGHNA and YSLEER. The CDR3 spans 13 residues. The CDR3 DNA reads TGCGCCAGCAGCCAAGATCTAGTTCAGCCCCAGCATTTT. Residues: CASSQDLVQPQHF.

The V call is TRBV2, the J call TRBJ2-2; 7 positions match TRBD2. Per the germline V gene, CDR1 is SNHLY and CDR2 is FYNNEI. After removal of 2 bases from V and 7 bases from J, the junction contained 4 bases not matched to a gene. The CDR3 covers 14 residues. In DNA form, the CDR3 reads TGTGCCAGCAGTGAAAGGACTAGGGACGGGGAGCTGTTTTTT. Its protein is CASSERTRDGELFF.